This record looks at one T cell receptor beta chain sequence and its context. Antigen specificity is unknown. Repertoires were generated with immunoSEQ multiplex PCR, while TCRdb's copy carries only in-frame clones and drops some. The data contain under 200,000 clones, approximately 92% of them singletons. The data were obtained in a study of T cell responses to AZD1222 COVID-19 vaccine. Study conclusions and caveats: Along spike, vaccine-associated CD4 TCRs were found throughout, with dominance at 160-218 and 743-854.

The receptor was derived from an adult in good health. Here the sequenced sample was peripheral blood, taken on day 0 of AZD1222 vaccination.

The chain's CDR3 is CASSEGQQETQYF. Here the CDR3 DNA reads TGTGCCAGCTCTGAGGGGCAGCAAGAGACCCAGTACTTC. The chain links TRBV18 to TRBJ2-5, with D perhaps TRBD1 or TRBD2 (5 bases each). The CDR3 contains 13 residues. CDR1 KGHSH and CDR2 LQKENI come from the germline V gene. V dropped 6 bases and J dropped 2 bases, with 10 bases sitting between them.